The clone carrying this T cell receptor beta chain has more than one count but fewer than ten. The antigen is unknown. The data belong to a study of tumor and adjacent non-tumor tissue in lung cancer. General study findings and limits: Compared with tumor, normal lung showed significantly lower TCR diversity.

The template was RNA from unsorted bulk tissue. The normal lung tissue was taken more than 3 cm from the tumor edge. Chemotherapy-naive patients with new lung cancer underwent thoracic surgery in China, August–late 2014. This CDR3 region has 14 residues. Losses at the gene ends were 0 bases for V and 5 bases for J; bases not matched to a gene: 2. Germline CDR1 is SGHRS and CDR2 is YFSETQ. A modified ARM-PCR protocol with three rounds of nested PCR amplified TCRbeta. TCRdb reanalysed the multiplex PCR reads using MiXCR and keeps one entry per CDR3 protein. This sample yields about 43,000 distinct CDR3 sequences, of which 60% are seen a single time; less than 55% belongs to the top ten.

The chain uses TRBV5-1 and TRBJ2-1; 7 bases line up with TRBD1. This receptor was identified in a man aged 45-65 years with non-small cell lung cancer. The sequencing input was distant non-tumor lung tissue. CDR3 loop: CASSLDRGDNEQFF. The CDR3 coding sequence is TGCGCCAGCAGCTTGGACAGGGGAGACAATGAGCAGTTCTTC.